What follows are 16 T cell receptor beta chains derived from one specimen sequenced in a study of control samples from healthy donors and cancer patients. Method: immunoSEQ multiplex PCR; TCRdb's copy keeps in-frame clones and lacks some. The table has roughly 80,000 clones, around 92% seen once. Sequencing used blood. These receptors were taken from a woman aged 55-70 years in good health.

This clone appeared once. This chain's CDR3 is CASSGGAGSFYGYTF. DNA of the CDR3: TGTGCCAGCAGCGGGGGGGCAGGGAGTTTCTATGGCTACACCTTC. The chain employs TRBV11-2 and TRBJ1-2, with D possibly matching TRBD1 (6 bases). Germline V gives CDR1 SGHAT, CDR2 FQNNGV. V was shortened by 5 bases and J by 4 bases, with 17 bases between the two germline ends. This CDR3 has 15 amino acids.

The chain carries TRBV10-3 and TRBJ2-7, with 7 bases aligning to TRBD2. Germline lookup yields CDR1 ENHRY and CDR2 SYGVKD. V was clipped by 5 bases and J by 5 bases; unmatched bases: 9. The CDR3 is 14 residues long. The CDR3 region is CAISPGTTSDEQYF. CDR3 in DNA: TGTGCCATCAGTCCGGGGACTACCTCTGACGAGCAGTACTTC.

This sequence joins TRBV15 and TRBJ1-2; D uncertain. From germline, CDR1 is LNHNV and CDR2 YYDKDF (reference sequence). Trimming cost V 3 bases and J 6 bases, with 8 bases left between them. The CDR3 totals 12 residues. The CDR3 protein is CATSSSEDGYTF. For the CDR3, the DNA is TGTGCCACCAGCAGTTCGGAGGATGGCTACACCTTC.

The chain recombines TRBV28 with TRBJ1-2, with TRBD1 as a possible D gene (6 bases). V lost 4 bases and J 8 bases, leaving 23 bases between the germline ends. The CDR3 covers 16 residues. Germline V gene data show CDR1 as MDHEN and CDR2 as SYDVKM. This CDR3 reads CASSSPPGLQGMGYTF. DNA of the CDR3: TGTGCCAGCAGTTCGCCTCCCGGGCTTCAGGGGATGGGCTACACCTTC.

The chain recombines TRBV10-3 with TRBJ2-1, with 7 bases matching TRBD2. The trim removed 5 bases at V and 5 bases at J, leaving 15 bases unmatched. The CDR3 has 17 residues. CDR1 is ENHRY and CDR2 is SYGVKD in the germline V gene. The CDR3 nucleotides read TGTGCCATCAGTCCAAGTCTAGCGGCCCTGCGGGACAATGAGCAGTTCTTC. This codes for CAISPSLAALRDNEQFF.

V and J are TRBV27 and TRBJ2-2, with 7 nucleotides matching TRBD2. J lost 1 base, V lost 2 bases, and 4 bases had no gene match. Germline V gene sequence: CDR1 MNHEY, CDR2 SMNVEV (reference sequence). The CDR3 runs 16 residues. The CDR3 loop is CASSLSPSGNTGELFF. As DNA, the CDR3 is TGTGCCAGCAGTTTAAGCCCTAGCGGGAACACCGGGGAGCTGTTTTTT.

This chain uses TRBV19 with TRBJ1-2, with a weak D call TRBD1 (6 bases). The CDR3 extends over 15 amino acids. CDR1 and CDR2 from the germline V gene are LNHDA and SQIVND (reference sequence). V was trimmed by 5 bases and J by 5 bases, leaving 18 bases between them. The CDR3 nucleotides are TGTGCCAGTAGTGAGACAGGCCCCGCACTTTATGGCTACACCTTC. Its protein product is CASSETGPALYGYTF.

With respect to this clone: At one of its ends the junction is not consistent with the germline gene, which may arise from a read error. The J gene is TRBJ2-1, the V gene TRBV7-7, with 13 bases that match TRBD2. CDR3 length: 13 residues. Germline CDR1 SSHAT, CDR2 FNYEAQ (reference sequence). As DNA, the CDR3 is TGTGCTAGCAGCTTAGGACTAGCGGGAGAGCGGTTCTTC. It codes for CASSLGLAGERFF. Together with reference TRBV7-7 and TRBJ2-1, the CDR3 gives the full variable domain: GAGVSQSPRYKVTKRGQDVTLRCDPISSHATLYWYQQALGQGPEFLTYFNYEAQPDKSGLPSDRFSAERPEGSISTLTIQRTEQRDSAMYRCASSLGLAGERFFGPGTRLTVL.

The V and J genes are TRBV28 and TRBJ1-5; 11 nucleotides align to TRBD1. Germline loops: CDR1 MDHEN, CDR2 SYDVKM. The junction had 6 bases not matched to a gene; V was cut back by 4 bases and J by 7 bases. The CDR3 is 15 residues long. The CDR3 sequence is CASSSQGTGGQPQHF. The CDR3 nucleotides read TGTGCCAGCAGTTCCCAGGGGACAGGGGGGCAGCCCCAGCATTTT.

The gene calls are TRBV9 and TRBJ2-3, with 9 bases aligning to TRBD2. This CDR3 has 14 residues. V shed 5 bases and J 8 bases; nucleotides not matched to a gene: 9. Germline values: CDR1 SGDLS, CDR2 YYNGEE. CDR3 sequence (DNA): TGTGCCAGCAGTGCTGCGCGGGAGGGCGCTACGCAGTATTTT. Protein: CASSAAREGATQYF.

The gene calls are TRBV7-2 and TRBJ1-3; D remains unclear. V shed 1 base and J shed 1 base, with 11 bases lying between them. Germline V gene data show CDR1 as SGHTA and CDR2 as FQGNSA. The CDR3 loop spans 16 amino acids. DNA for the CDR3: TGTGCCAGCAGCTTAGGGGCGGCCGCTTCTGGAAACACCATATATTTT. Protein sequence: CASSLGAAASGNTIYF. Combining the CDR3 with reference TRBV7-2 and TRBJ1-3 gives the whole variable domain GAGVSQSPSNKVTEKGKDVELRCDPISGHTALYWYRQSLGQGLEFLIYFQGNSAPDKSGLPSDRFSAERTGGSVSTLTIQRTQQEDSAVYLCASSLGAAASGNTIYFGEGSWLTVV.

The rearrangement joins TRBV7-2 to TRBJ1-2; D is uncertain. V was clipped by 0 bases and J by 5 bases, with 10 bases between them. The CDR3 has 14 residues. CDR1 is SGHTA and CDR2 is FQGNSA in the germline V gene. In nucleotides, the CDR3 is TGTGCCAGCAGCTTAGCCCCAGCTCGATATGGCTACACCTTC. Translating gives CASSLAPARYGYTF.

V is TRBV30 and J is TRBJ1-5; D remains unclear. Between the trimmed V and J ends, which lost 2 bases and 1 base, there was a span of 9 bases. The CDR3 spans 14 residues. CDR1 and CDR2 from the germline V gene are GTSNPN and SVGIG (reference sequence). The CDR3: CAWSTTSSNQPQHF. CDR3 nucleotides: TGTGCCTGGAGTACGACATCGAGCAATCAGCCCCAGCATTTT. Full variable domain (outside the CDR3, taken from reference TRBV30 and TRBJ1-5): SQTIHQWPATLVQPVGSPLSLECTVEGTSNPNLYWYRQAAGRGLQLLFYSVGIGQISSEVPQNLSASRPQDRQFILSSKKLLLSDSGFYLCAWSTTSSNQPQHFGDGTRLSIL.

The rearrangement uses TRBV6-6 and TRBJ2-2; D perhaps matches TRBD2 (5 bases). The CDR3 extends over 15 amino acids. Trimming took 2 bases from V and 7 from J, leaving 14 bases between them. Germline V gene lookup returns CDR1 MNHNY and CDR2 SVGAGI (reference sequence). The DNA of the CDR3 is TGTGCCAGCAGTTACCTGGACTCATTGGGCGGGGAGCTGTTTTTT. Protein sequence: CASSYLDSLGGELFF.

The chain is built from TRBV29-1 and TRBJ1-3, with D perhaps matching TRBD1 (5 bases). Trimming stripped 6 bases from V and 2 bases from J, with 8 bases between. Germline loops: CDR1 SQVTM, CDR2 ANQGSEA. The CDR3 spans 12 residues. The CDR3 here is CSVLGAGNTIYF. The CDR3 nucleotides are TGCAGCGTGTTGGGGGCTGGAAACACCATATATTTT.

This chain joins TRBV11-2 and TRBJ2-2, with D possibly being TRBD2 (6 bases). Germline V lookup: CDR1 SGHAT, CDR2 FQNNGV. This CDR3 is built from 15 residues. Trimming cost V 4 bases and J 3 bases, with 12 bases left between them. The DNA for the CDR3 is TGTGCCAGCAGCTCGTTGGGCGGGGACACCGGGGAGCTGTTTTTT. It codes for CASSSLGGDTGELFF. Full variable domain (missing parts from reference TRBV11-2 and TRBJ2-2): EAGVAQSPRYKIIEKRQSVAFWCNPISGHATLYWYQQILGQGPKLLIQFQNNGVVDDSQLPKDRFSAERLKGVDSTLKIQPAKLEDSAVYLCASSSLGGDTGELFFGEGSRLTVL.